This record concerns one T cell receptor (beta chain) sequence. The data originate from a study of blood T cell repertoires in COVID-19. Overall study: Sites in the United States, Italy and Spain provided acute and convalescent COVID-19 samples. In each case, the material was cDNA or gDNA derived from T cells, B-cell-depleted T cells, or PBMCs.

Germline CDR1 and CDR2: MNHNY and SVGAGI (reference sequence). The V segment lost 7 bases and the J segment 3 bases; nucleotides outside the gene matches: 5. CDR3 length: 15 residues. As processed by the authors: Counts of nucleated cells, estimated from reference gene primer amplification, were obtained. TCRdb's table, derived via immunoSEQ multiplex PCR, lists solely in-frame clones and lacks some. The V and J calls and clone size were taken over from that table, and D and trimming were inferred from the DNA. This table holds roughly 33,000 clones, 85% to 95% found once. This chain connects TRBV6-6 to TRBJ2-1; TRBD1 matches 11 bases. This TCR was recovered from a human donor in a cohort sampled during active COVID-19. Sequenced: peripheral blood. This chain's CDR3 is CASTMGTGGYNEQFF. In DNA, the CDR3 is TGTGCCAGCACCATGGGGACAGGGGGCTACAATGAGCAGTTCTTC.